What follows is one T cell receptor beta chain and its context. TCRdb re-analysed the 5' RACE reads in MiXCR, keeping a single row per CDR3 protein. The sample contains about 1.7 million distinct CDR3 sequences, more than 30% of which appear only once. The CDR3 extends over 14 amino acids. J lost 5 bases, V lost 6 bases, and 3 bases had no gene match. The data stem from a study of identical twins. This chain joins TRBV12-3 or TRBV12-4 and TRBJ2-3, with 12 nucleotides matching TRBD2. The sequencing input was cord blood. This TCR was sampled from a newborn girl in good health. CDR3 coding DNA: TGTGCCAGCAGGCTACTAGCGGGAGGAGATACGCAGTATTTT. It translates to CASRLLAGGDTQYF.